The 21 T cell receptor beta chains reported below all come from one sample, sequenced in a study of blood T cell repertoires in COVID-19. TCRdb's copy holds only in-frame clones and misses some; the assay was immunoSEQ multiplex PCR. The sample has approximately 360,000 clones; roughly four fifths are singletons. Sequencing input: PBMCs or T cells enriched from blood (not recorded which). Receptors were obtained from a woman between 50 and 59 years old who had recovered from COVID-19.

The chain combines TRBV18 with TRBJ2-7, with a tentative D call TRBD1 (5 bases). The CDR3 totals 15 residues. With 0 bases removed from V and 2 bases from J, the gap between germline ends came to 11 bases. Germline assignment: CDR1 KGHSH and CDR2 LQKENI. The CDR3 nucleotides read TGTGCCAGCTCACCACCGCAGGGCCTCACCTACGAGCAGTACTTC. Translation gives CASSPPQGLTYEQYF.

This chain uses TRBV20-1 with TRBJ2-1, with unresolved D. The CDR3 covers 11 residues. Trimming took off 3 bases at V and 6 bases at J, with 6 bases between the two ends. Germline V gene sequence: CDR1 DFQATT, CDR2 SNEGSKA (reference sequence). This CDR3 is CSASPGNEQFF. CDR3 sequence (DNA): TGCAGTGCTAGTCCAGGCAATGAGCAGTTCTTC.

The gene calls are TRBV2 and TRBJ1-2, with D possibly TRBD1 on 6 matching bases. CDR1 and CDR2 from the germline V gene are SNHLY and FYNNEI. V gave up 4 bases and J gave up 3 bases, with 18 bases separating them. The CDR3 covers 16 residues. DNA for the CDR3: TGTGCCAGCAGTGGGGGGACAACCCTAATTCACTATGGCTACACCTTC. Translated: CASSGGTTLIHYGYTF.

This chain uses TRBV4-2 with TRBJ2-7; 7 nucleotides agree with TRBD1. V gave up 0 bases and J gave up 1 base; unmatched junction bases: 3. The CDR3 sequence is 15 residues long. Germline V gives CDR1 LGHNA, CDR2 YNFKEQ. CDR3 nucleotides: TGTGCCAGCAGCCAAGATAACAGGGGATCCTACGAGCAGTACTTC. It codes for CASSQDNRGSYEQYF.

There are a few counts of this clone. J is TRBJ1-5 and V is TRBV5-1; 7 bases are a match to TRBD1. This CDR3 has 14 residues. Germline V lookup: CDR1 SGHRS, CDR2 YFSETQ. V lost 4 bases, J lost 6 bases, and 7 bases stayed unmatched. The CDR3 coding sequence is TGCGCCAGCAGCCCTGACAGGGTTGGTCAGCCCCAGCATTTT. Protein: CASSPDRVGQPQHF.

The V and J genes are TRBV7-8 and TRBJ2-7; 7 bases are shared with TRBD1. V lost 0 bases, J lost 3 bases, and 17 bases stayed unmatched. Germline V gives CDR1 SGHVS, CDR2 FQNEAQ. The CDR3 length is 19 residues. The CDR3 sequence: CASSLAPRTGDKFYYEQYF. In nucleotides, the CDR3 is TGTGCCAGCAGCTTAGCGCCCCGGACAGGTGACAAGTTTTACTACGAGCAGTACTTC.

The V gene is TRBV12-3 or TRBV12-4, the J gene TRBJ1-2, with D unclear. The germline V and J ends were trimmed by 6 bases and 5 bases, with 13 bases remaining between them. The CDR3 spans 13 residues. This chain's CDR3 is CASSRRELYGYTF. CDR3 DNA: TGTGCCAGCAGCCGGAGAGAACTGTATGGCTACACCTTC.

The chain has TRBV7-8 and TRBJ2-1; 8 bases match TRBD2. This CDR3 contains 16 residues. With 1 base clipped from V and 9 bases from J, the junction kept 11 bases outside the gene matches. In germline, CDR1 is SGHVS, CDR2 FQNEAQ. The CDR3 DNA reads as TGTGCCAGCAGCTTAGGGTTAGCGGGGATTCGGCCTGAGCAGTTCTTC. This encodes CASSLGLAGIRPEQFF.

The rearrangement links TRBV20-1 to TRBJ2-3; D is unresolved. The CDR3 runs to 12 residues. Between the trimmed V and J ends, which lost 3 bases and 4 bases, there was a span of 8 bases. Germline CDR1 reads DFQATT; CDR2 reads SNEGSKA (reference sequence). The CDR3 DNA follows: TGCAGTGCTAGTACTCCTCCAGATACGCAGTATTTT. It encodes CSASTPPDTQYF.

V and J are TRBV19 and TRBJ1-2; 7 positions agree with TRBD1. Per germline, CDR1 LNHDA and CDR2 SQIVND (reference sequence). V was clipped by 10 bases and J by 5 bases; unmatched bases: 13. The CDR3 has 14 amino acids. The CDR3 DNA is TGTGCCACCTATCGACCGGGACAGCCATATGGCTACACCTTC. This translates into CATYRPGQPYGYTF.

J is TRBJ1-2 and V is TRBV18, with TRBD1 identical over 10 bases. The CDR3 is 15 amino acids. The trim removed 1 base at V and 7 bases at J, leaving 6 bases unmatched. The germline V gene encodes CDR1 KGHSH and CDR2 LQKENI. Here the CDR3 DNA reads TGTGCCAGCTCACCACAGGGACAGGGGTTGAGTGGCTACACCTTC. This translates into CASSPQGQGLSGYTF.

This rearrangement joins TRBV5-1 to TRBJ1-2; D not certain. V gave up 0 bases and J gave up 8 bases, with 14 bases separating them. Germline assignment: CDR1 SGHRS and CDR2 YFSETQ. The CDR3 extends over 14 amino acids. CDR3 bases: TGCGCCAGCAGCTTGGCCCCCGGGGAGGGCGGCTACACCTTC. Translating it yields CASSLAPGEGGYTF.

The chain's CDR3 is CASSLSGGWGTQYF. The CDR3 coding sequence is TGCGCCAGCAGCCTAAGCGGGGGGTGGGGTACGCAGTATTTT. The chain links TRBV4-3 to TRBJ2-3; 9 bases map to TRBD2. Germline V gene sequence: CDR1 LGHNA, CDR2 YSLEER. J was trimmed by 8 bases and V by 4 bases; bases with no gene match: 7. The CDR3 has 14 residues.

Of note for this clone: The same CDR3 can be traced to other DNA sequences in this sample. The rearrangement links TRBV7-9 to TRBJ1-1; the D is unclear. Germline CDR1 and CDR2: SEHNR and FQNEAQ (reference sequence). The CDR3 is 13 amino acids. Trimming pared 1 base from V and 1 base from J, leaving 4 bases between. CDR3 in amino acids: CASSLVQNTEAFF. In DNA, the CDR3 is TGTGCCAGCAGCTTAGTCCAGAACACTGAAGCTTTCTTT. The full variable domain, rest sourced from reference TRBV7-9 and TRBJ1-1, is DTGVSQNPRHKITKRGQNVTFRCDPISEHNRLYWYRQTLGQGPEFLTYFQNEAQLEKSRLLSDRFSAERPKGSFSTLEIQRTEQGDSAMYLCASSLVQNTEAFFGQGTRLTVV.

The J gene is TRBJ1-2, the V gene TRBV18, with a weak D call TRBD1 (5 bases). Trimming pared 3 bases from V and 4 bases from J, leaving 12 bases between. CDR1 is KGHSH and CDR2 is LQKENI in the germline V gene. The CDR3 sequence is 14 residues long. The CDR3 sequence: CASSPQGTGYGYTF. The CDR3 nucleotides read TGTGCCAGCTCACCTCAGGGAACGGGCTATGGCTACACCTTC.

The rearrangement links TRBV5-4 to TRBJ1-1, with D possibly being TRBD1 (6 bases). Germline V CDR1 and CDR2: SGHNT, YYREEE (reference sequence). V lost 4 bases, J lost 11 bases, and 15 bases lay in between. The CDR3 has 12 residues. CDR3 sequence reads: CASSPDQGRAFF. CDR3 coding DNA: TGTGCCAGCAGCCCTGACCAGGGGCGTGCTTTCTTT.

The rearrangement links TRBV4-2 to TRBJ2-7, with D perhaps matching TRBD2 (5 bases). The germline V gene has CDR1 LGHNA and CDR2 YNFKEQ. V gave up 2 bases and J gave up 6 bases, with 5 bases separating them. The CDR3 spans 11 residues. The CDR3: CASSQRGEQYF. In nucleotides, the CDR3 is TGTGCCAGCAGCCAACGGGGCGAGCAGTACTTC.

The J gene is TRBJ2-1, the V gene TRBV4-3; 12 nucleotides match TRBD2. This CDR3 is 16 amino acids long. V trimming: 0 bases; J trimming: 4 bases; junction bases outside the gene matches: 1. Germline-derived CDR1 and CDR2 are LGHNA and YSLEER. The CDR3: CASSQELAGGYNEQFF. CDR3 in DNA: TGCGCCAGCAGCCAAGAGCTAGCGGGGGGGTACAATGAGCAGTTCTTC.

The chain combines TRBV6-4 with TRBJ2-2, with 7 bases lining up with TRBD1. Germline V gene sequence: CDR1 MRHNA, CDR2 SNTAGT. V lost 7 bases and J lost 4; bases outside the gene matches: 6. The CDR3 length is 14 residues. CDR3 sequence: CASNRTGPTGELFF. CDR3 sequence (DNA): TGTGCCAGCAACAGGACAGGTCCCACCGGGGAGCTGTTTTTT.

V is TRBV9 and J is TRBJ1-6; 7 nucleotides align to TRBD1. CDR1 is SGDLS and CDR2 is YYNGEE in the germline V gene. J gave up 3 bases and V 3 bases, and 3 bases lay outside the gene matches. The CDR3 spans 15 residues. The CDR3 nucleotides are TGTGCCAGCAGCGCGACAGGGTACTATAATTCACCCCTCCACTTT. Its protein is CASSATGYYNSPLHF.

The CDR3 is CASSSPGGGQETQYF. The DNA for the CDR3 is TGCGCCAGCAGCTCCCCAGGGGGCGGCCAAGAGACCCAGTACTTC. This chain uses TRBV5-1 with TRBJ2-5; TRBD1 agrees at 8 bases. CDR3 length equals 15 residues. Germline CDR1 is SGHRS and CDR2 is YFSETQ. Trimming removed 3 bases from V and 1 base from J; junction bases left unmatched: 5.